What follows describes a single T cell receptor (beta chain). CDR1 is SEHNR, CDR2 FQNEAQ, per germline (reference sequence). CDR3 length: 15 amino acids. Trimming pared 2 bases from V and 1 base from J, leaving 8 bases between. This sample was included in a study of OX40 agonist ivuxolimab in advanced cancers. Overall study context: Ivuxolimab, an antibody that agonizes OX40 (CD134), was administered to the patients. The patients received ivuxolimab by intravenous route every 2 weeks at 0.01 to 10 mg/kg. Of mixed ages from 23 to 79 and averaging about 56 years, the group was almost 85% male.

Profiling relied on immunoSEQ multiplex PCR, and the TCRdb table lists in-frame clones only, not all of them. In the table there are 25,000 to 35,000 clones, more than 85% of which are singletons. Here the sequenced sample was CD4+ or CD8+ T cells sorted from blood, taken in a trial of the OX40 agonist ivuxolimab. The TCR originated in an adult with an advanced solid tumor such as melanoma, head and neck, liver or kidney cancer. The rearrangement uses TRBV7-9 and TRBJ2-2; D is uncertain. The DNA for the CDR3 is TGTGCCAGCAGCTTATTTGGGATGAACACCGGGGAGCTGTTTTTT. Translating it yields CASSLFGMNTGELFF.